This TCR beta chain comes out of a study of CD8 T cells in Susac syndrome. Study-level points and caveats: The study conceded that its TCR sequencing and HLA analysis involved relatively few individuals.

It was with random hexamers that about 0.45 to 1 ug RNA was reverse transcribed. Amplification of TCR beta CDR3 spanned 54 Vbeta and 13 Jbeta via immunoSEQ multiplex PCR. Each CDR3 protein is one row after TCRdb ran MiXCR on the immunoSEQ multiplex PCR reads. The profile shows approximately 180,000 distinct CDR3 sequences, under 97% of them singletons. The CDR3 is made up of 15 amino acids. The germline V and J ends were trimmed by 5 bases and 8 bases, with 21 bases remaining between them. Germline V CDR1 and CDR2: SNHLY, FYNNEI. From blood CD8+ and CD4+ T cells, TCR beta sequences were generated. The CD8+ and CD4+ T cells were negatively isolated, with the TEMRA cells enriched by FACS. A remark on this clonotype: What it binds is not known.

The sequencing sample was made of CD4+ T cells from PBMCs. The V call is TRBV2, the J call TRBJ1-2; maybe TRBD1 (6 bases). The sequence came from a human donor with multiple sclerosis. The chain's CDR3 is CASSRSQTRDIGYTF. CDR3 DNA sequence: TGTGCCAGCAGTAGAAGCCAAACCCGGGACATAGGCTACACCTTC.